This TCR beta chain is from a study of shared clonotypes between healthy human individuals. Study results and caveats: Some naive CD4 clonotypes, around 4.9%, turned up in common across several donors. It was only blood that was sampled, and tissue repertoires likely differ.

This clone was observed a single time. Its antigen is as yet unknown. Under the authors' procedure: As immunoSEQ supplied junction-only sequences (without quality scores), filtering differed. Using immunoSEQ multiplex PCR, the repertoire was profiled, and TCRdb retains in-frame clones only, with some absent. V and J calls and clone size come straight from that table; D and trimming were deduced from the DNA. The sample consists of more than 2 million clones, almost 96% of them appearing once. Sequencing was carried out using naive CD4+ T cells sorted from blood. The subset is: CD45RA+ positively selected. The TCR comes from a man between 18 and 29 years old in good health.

Here the CDR3 DNA reads TGTGCCAGCAGCTTAACAGGGCGGGCGAACACCGGGGAGCTGTTTTTT. Protein product: CASSLTGRANTGELFF. The J gene is TRBJ2-2, the V gene TRBV11-2; perhaps TRBD1 as D (6 bases). Trimming removed 2 bases at V and 0 bases at J, with 10 bases between. This CDR3 contains 16 residues. Per the germline V gene, CDR1 is SGHAT and CDR2 is FQNNGV.